This T cell receptor beta chain comes out of a study of CD8+ T cells in alopecia areata. TCR sequencing used cDNA made by reverse transcription of extracted RNA. The protocol was immunoSEQ multiplex PCR, while the TCRdb copy is restricted to in-frame clones and leaves out a portion. The sample has 130,000 to 150,000 clones, 62% seen once. Sorting separated CD4+ and CD8+ T cells out of PBMCs. The germline V and J ends were trimmed by 6 bases and 10 bases, with 15 bases remaining between them. Germline CDR1 is SQVTM and CDR2 is ANQGSEA. The CDR3 length is 11 residues. Sequencing was performed on CD8+ T cells sorted from blood. The J gene is TRBJ1-1, the V gene TRBV29-1, with a tentative D call TRBD1 (6 bases). This sequence was found in a human donor in good health. This CDR3 reads CSVVEGGGAFF. The CDR3 DNA is TGCAGCGTGGTGGAGGGAGGGGGAGCTTTCTTT. Looking up the rest from reference TRBV29-1 and TRBJ1-1 gives the full variable domain: SAVISQKPSRDICQRGTSLTIQCQVDSQVTMMFWYRQQPGQSLTLIATANQGSEATYESGFVIDKFPISRPNLTFSTLTVSNMSPEDSSIYLCSVVEGGGAFFGQGTRLTVV.